Following are 10 T cell receptor beta chains from one sample sequenced in a study of blood T cell repertoires in COVID-19. The method was immunoSEQ multiplex PCR; TCRdb's version includes in-frame clones alone and lacks a portion of them. Altogether over 70,000 clones are present, roughly three quarters being singletons, with the ten largest covering 2% to 2.5%. Sequencing was carried out using peripheral blood. All receptors derive from a man aged 70 or older with COVID-19, enrolled during active disease.

CDR3 nucleotide sequence: TGTGCCAGCATCGGGCCCCGACAGGATACCTACGAGCAGTACTTC. Its protein is CASIGPRQDTYEQYF. The chain joins TRBV25-1 to TRBJ2-7, with D possibly being TRBD1 (6 bases). Trimming left V 7 bases short and J 2 bases short, with 18 bases between. The CDR3 spans 15 residues. The V gene's germline CDR1 is MGHDK and CDR2 SYGVNS.

The V and J genes are TRBV29-1 and TRBJ1-5; a possible D gene is TRBD1 (6 bases). The CDR3 runs to 13 residues. Germline CDR1 SQVTM, CDR2 ANQGSEA. V lost 3 bases and J 6 bases, leaving 12 bases between the germline ends. In nucleotides, the CDR3 is TGCAGCGTTGAGATAGGGGGGGGTCAGCCCCAGCATTTT. Translated, it gives CSVEIGGGQPQHF.

The rearrangement joins TRBV7-9 to TRBJ1-2; tentatively, D is TRBD1 (5 bases). V was cut by 5 bases and J by 1 base, with 14 bases left in between. The germline V gene has CDR1 SEHNR and CDR2 FQNEAQ (reference sequence). The CDR3 has 15 amino acids. The CDR3 protein is CASSHLGGFNYGYTF. Here the CDR3 DNA reads TGTGCCAGCAGCCACCTTGGGGGGTTTAACTATGGCTACACCTTC.

The genes are TRBV28 and TRBJ1-3; 7 bases agree with TRBD1. V gave up 6 bases and J gave up 0 bases; unmatched junction bases: 5. This CDR3 has 15 amino acids. Germline V gene data show CDR1 as MDHEN and CDR2 as SYDVKM. The CDR3: CASRIPGGSGNTIYF. The CDR3 nucleotides read TGTGCCAGCAGGATACCAGGGGGCTCTGGAAACACCATATATTTT.

V and J are TRBV28 and TRBJ2-1; D may be TRBD2 (6 bases). The CDR3 runs 19 residues. CDR1 is MDHEN, CDR2 SYDVKM, per germline. V was clipped by 7 bases and J by 3 bases, with 28 bases between them. This CDR3 reads CASTQPGTRSGYDYNEQFF. In DNA, the CDR3 is TGTGCCAGCACCCAACCCGGGACGAGAAGCGGGTACGACTACAATGAGCAGTTCTTC. Filled out from reference TRBV28 and TRBJ2-1, the complete variable domain reads DVKVTQSSRYLVKRTGEKVFLECVQDMDHENMFWYRQDPGLGLRLIYFSYDVKMKEKGDIPEGYSVSREKKERFSLILESASTNQTSMYLCASTQPGTRSGYDYNEQFFGPGTRLTVL.

The rearrangement links TRBV19 to TRBJ2-1; D not certain. Trimming cost V 2 bases and J 8 bases, with 10 bases left between them. CDR3 size: 13 residues. Germline-derived CDR1 and CDR2 are LNHDA and SQIVND (reference sequence). The CDR3 region is CASSISGLDEQFF. CDR3 coding DNA: TGTGCCAGTAGTATATCCGGGTTAGATGAGCAGTTCTTC.

This clone rates as medium-sized (0.01 to 0.1%). The J gene is TRBJ2-7, the V gene TRBV2; no clear D. Between the trimmed V and J ends, which lost 6 bases and 7 bases, there was a span of 7 bases. From germline, CDR1 is SNHLY and CDR2 FYNNEI. The CDR3 runs 10 residues. The CDR3 DNA is TGTGCCAGCAGAGCGTGGGAGCAGTACTTC. Amino acids: CASRAWEQYF.

This chain links TRBV24-1 with TRBJ1-5; TRBD1 agrees at 8 bases. V dropped 5 bases and J dropped 4; count of bases not matched to a gene: 6. The CDR3 covers 15 residues. Per the germline V gene, CDR1 is KGHDR and CDR2 is SFDVKD. CDR3 loop: CATSAPGGQNQPQHF. The DNA of the CDR3 is TGTGCCACCAGTGCCCCAGGGGGCCAAAATCAGCCCCAGCATTTT.

The chain is built from TRBV15 and TRBJ1-1; 7 bases are shared with TRBD1. From germline, CDR1 is LNHNV and CDR2 YYDKDF (reference sequence). V was pared by 5 bases and J by 0 bases, with 3 bases of the junction left unmatched. This CDR3 has 14 amino acids. CDR3 amino acids: CATSQDRMNTEAFF. The CDR3 coding sequence is TGTGCCACCAGCCAGGACAGGATGAACACTGAAGCTTTCTTT.

This chain joins TRBV5-1 and TRBJ1-3; D is unclear. CDR1 is SGHRS and CDR2 is YFSETQ in the germline V gene. Between the trimmed V and J ends, which lost 4 bases and 0 bases, there was a span of 8 bases. The CDR3 length is 14 residues. CDR3 amino acids: CASSRRGSGNTIYF. In DNA, the CDR3 is TGCGCCAGCAGCCGCCGGGGCTCTGGAAACACCATATATTTT.